What follows are 23 T cell receptor beta chains derived from one specimen sequenced in a study of cytomegalovirus exposure and HLA in healthy donors. The assay was immunoSEQ multiplex PCR, and TCRdb's table has in-frame clones only and misses some. The repertoire includes over 200,000 clones, around 90% of them detected once, and about 2.7% sits in the top ten. The source material was PBMCs. The receptors come from a woman between 18 and 29 years old in good health and CMV-seronegative.

This chain links TRBV11-2 with TRBJ2-7, with 13 bases aligning to TRBD2. After removal of 7 bases from V and 6 bases from J, the junction contained 3 bases not matched to a gene. Per germline, CDR1 SGHAT and CDR2 FQNNGV. This CDR3 contains 13 residues. In nucleotides, the CDR3 is TGTGCCAGCACCGGACTAGCGGGAGCCGAGCAGTACTTC. It encodes CASTGLAGAEQYF. Variable domain in full (rest from reference TRBV11-2 and TRBJ2-7): EAGVAQSPRYKIIEKRQSVAFWCNPISGHATLYWYQQILGQGPKLLIQFQNNGVVDDSQLPKDRFSAERLKGVDSTLKIQPAKLEDSAVYLCASTGLAGAEQYFGPGTRLTVT.

The rearrangement links TRBV5-1 to TRBJ2-1; 7 bases line up with TRBD2. J lost 7 bases, V lost 4 bases, and 14 bases had no gene match. The germline V gene has CDR1 SGHRS and CDR2 YFSETQ. This CDR3 is 16 amino acids long. CDR3 amino acids: CASSPGVGGSFNEQFF. The CDR3 DNA is TGCGCCAGCAGCCCGGGGGTAGGCGGGAGTTTTAATGAGCAGTTCTTC.

In DNA form, the CDR3 reads TGCGCCAGCAGTGACTTAGAAACCTCCATGAACACTGAAGCTTTCTTT. Amino acids: CASSDLETSMNTEAFF. This chain links TRBV10-2 with TRBJ1-1, with D hard to call. Germline V gene data show CDR1 as WSHSY and CDR2 as SAAADI. V was pared by 3 bases and J by 0 bases, with 14 bases between. The CDR3 runs to 16 residues.

This chain connects TRBV27 to TRBJ2-1, with 10 bases that match TRBD2. With V trimmed by 4 bases and J by 3 bases, 0 bases remained unmatched. The length of the CDR3 is 14 residues. Germline CDR1 MNHEY, CDR2 SMNVEV (reference sequence). CDR3 amino acids: CASSWTSGYNEQFF. CDR3 in DNA: TGTGCCAGCAGTTGGACTAGCGGCTACAATGAGCAGTTCTTC.

The chain carries TRBV2 and TRBJ1-1; TRBD1 is a possible D gene (6 bases). The length of the CDR3 is 15 residues. With 4 bases removed from V and 1 base from J, the gap between germline ends came to 13 bases. CDR1 is SNHLY, CDR2 FYNNEI, per germline. The CDR3 loop reads CASSAEGGRNTEAFF. In DNA, the CDR3 is TGTGCCAGCAGTGCAGAAGGGGGTCGGAACACTGAAGCTTTCTTT.

The chain links TRBV4-1 to TRBJ1-1; unclear D gene. This CDR3 has 13 residues. V shed 1 base and J shed 5 bases, with 8 bases lying between them. Germline-derived CDR1 and CDR2 are MGHRA and YSYEKL. The CDR3 sequence: CASSQVSGTEAFF. The CDR3 DNA reads TGCGCCAGCAGCCAAGTCTCGGGGACTGAAGCTTTCTTT.

The CDR3 DNA is TGTGCCAGTAGTATACAACTAGCGGGAGCCAATGAGCAGTTCTTC. Protein sequence: CASSIQLAGANEQFF. The chain couples TRBV19 to TRBJ2-1; the match to TRBD2 covers 11 bases. Germline CDR1 is LNHDA and CDR2 is SQIVND (reference sequence). This CDR3 is 15 amino acids long. V was pared by 2 bases and J by 6 bases, with 3 bases of the junction left unmatched.

The chain combines TRBV4-1 with TRBJ2-7, with a weak D call TRBD2 (6 bases). Germline-derived CDR1 and CDR2 are MGHRA and YSYEKL. V gave up 0 bases and J gave up 5 bases, with 11 bases separating them. There are 14 residues in the CDR3. CDR3 DNA: TGCGCCAGCAGCCAAGATTTAGGGAGGCACGAGCAGTACTTC. Its translation is CASSQDLGRHEQYF.

CDR3 sequence reads: CATSTASSVTDTQYF. CDR3 DNA sequence: TGTGCCACCAGCACAGCCTCTAGCGTCACAGATACGCAGTATTTT. The chain links TRBV15 to TRBJ2-3, with D possibly being TRBD2 (6 bases). V lost 4 bases, J lost 2 bases, and 13 bases lay in between. CDR3 size: 15 residues. CDR1 is LNHNV and CDR2 is YYDKDF in the germline V gene (reference sequence).

The chain employs TRBV6-6 and TRBJ2-7; 8 bases line up with TRBD2. Germline CDR1 is MNHNY and CDR2 is SVGAGI (reference sequence). The CDR3 loop spans 13 amino acids. V shed 2 bases and J 3 bases; nucleotides not matched to a gene: 0. This chain's CDR3 is CASSYGTSYEQYF. In DNA form, the CDR3 reads TGTGCCAGCAGTTACGGGACTAGCTACGAGCAGTACTTC.

This chain joins TRBV7-2 and TRBJ1-2; D might be TRBD1 (6 bases). V lost 6 bases and J lost 8, with 16 bases in between. Germline V gene data show CDR1 as SGHTA and CDR2 as FQGNSA. The CDR3 contains 13 residues. In DNA, the CDR3 is TGTGCCAGCAGTCGCCGGGACATTGAGGGCTACACCTTC. The encoded protein is CASSRRDIEGYTF.

This clone was seen a single time. The chain links TRBV5-5 to TRBJ2-7; D might be TRBD2 (7 bases). V lost 3 bases, J lost 6 bases, and 13 bases lay in between. The CDR3 runs 13 residues. Germline CDR1 is SGHKS and CDR2 is YYEKEE (reference sequence). CDR3 nucleotide sequence: TGTGCCAGCAGCTGGGCGGGGGCAGGCGAGCAGTACTTC. Its protein is CASSWAGAGEQYF.

The V gene is TRBV9, the J gene TRBJ1-3; D is possibly TRBD1 (6 bases). CDR1 and CDR2 from the germline V gene are SGDLS and YYNGEE. This CDR3 contains 14 residues. V was shortened by 1 base and J by 1 base, with 6 bases between the two germline ends. For the CDR3, the DNA is TGTGCCAGCAGCGTACAGGGGTCTGGAAACACCATATATTTT. Protein product: CASSVQGSGNTIYF.

The rearrangement uses TRBV6-5 and TRBJ1-2; no definite D call. The germline V gene has CDR1 MNHEY and CDR2 SVGAGI. The V and J ends lost 0 bases and 4 bases respectively, with 12 bases between them. The CDR3 is 15 residues long. CDR3 region: CASSYSKGSAYGYTF. In nucleotides, the CDR3 is TGTGCCAGCAGTTACTCGAAAGGCAGCGCCTATGGCTACACCTTC.

This chain uses TRBV7-9 with TRBJ1-5, with 7 bases identical to TRBD1. In germline, CDR1 is SEHNR, CDR2 FQNEAQ (reference sequence). Unmatched junction bases numbered 5, after V lost 0 bases and J lost 6 bases. The CDR3 is 15 residues long. CDR3 residues: CASSLASGGGQPQHF. DNA for the CDR3: TGTGCCAGCAGCTTAGCGTCAGGGGGAGGTCAGCCCCAGCATTTT.

This clone has just one count. V is TRBV27 and J is TRBJ2-1; 8 bases fit TRBD2. CDR1 MNHEY and CDR2 SMNVEV come from the germline V gene (reference sequence). This CDR3 region has 18 residues. V lost 0 bases and J lost 5; bases outside the gene matches: 12. The CDR3 here is CASSLSENYRGLDNEQFF. CDR3 nucleotide sequence: TGTGCCAGCAGTTTATCGGAAAACTATCGGGGACTAGACAATGAGCAGTTCTTC.

This chain links TRBV5-6 with TRBJ2-2, with TRBD2 identical over 7 bases. The CDR3 is 15 residues long. Trimming at V came to 1 base and at J to 3 bases, leaving 3 bases not matched to a gene. Looked up from germline, CDR1 is SGHDT and CDR2 is YYEEEE. CDR3 sequence reads: CASSLWLADTGELFF. DNA of the CDR3: TGTGCCAGCAGCTTGTGGCTAGCGGACACCGGGGAGCTGTTTTTT.

This chain links TRBV11-2 with TRBJ1-3; 12 nucleotides align to TRBD1. Trimming cost V 5 bases and J 4 bases; bases outside gene matches: 6. CDR3 length equals 16 residues. Per the germline V gene, CDR1 is SGHAT and CDR2 is FQNNGV. CDR3 region: CASSERDRGPGNTIYF. The CDR3 DNA reads as TGTGCCAGCAGCGAGCGGGACAGGGGGCCCGGAAACACCATATATTTT.

This chain uses TRBV6-6 with TRBJ2-7; 12 bases are a match to TRBD2. The V and J ends lost 6 bases and 5 bases, in that order; junction bases with no gene match: 2. This CDR3 is 13 amino acids long. CDR1 and CDR2 (germline): MNHNY, SVGAGI (reference sequence). CDR3 sequence reads: CASRTSGSNEQYF. The CDR3 DNA sequence: TGTGCCAGCAGGACTAGCGGGAGCAACGAGCAGTACTTC.

The chain recombines TRBV28 with TRBJ1-1; TRBD1 might be the D (6 bases). Per germline, CDR1 MDHEN and CDR2 SYDVKM. This CDR3 contains 16 residues. V was trimmed by 3 bases and J by 5 bases, leaving 19 bases between them. CDR3 residues: CASSFTWGRGETEAFF. CDR3 in DNA: TGTGCCAGCAGTTTCACATGGGGGCGCGGAGAAACTGAAGCTTTCTTT.

The rearrangement links TRBV2 to TRBJ2-2; D not certain. In germline, CDR1 is SNHLY, CDR2 FYNNEI. The CDR3 length is 12 residues. V lost 7 bases and J 8 bases, leaving 11 bases between the germline ends. The CDR3 nucleotides read TGTGCCAGCAAAATTAAGCTGGGGGAGCTGTTTTTT. Amino acids: CASKIKLGELFF.

This clone appeared a single time. The CDR3 region is CASSYSERETDTQYF. As DNA, the CDR3 is TGTGCCAGCAGTTACTCGGAGCGGGAGACAGATACGCAGTATTTT. The chain links TRBV6-5 to TRBJ2-3, with 8 bases aligning to TRBD2. CDR3 length: 15 residues. The V and J ends lost 0 bases and 3 bases, in that order; junction bases with no gene match: 2. Germline CDR1 reads MNHEY; CDR2 reads SVGAGI.

The genes are TRBV5-1 and TRBJ2-5; 8 bases map to TRBD2. This CDR3 has 15 amino acids. Germline CDR1 reads SGHRS; CDR2 reads YFSETQ. Trimming removed 1 base from V and 5 bases from J; junction bases left unmatched: 7. CDR3 amino acids: CASSLYGRVGETQYF. CDR3 bases: TGCGCCAGCAGCTTGTACGGGAGGGTGGGGGAGACCCAGTACTTC.